The rows below give T cell receptor beta chains drawn from one sample of a study of T cell changes during pregnancy in multiple sclerosis. Repertoires were generated with immunoSEQ multiplex PCR, while TCRdb's copy carries only in-frame clones and drops some. Of 50,000 or so clones listed, 80% to 95% were seen once; the top ten hold approximately 1.2%. Sequenced here: peripheral blood, sampled after pregnancy. The receptors come from a female donor in good health, enrolled as a control in a pregnancy study. The CDR3 runs from the conserved cysteine through the conserved F or W. The D gene is left open where the match is weak. Clone size is stated in some rows and not others, as once, few, many or a class when expanded.

once	TRBD1	TRBV19	TRBJ1-5	CAAGGTGSMKQPQHF	TGTGCCGCAGGTGGGACAGGCTCCATGAAGCAGCCCCAGCATTTT
-	TRBD2	TRBV19	TRBJ2-2	CASSPVAGSTGELFF	TGTGCCAGTAGTCCGGTAGCGGGGAGCACCGGGGAGCTGTTTTTT
-	TRBD1	TRBV7-2	TRBJ1-6	CASSVFQGVFNSPLHF	TGTGCCAGCAGCGTTTTCCAGGGGGTCTTCAATTCACCCCTCCACTTT
-	-	TRBV28	TRBJ1-1	CASSPRFVGAMNTEAFF	TGTGCCAGCAGTCCCCGTTTTGTAGGGGCTATGAACACTGAAGCTTTCTTT
-	TRBD1	TRBV10-3	TRBJ1-1	CAISESNRGLGTEAFF	TGTGCCATCAGTGAGTCAAACAGGGGGCTGGGGACTGAAGCTTTCTTT
-	TRBD1	TRBV27	TRBJ2-5	CASSSRGRYQETQYF	TGTGCCAGCAGTTCCAGGGGGCGTTATCAAGAGACCCAGTACTTC
-	-	TRBV6-1	TRBJ2-1	CASSEGGSGHNEQFF	TGTGCCAGCAGTGAAGGGGGTAGCGGTCACAATGAGCAGTTCTTC
-	TRBD1	TRBV18	TRBJ1-1	CASSPGQAGLIGTEAFF	TGTGCCAGCTCACCGGGACAGGCTGGCTTAATAGGCACTGAAGCTTTCTTT
-	-	TRBV14	TRBJ1-4	CASSLNIGGEKLFF	TGTGCCAGCAGCCTCAACATCGGGGGGGAAAAACTGTTTTTT
-	-	TRBV5-1	TRBJ2-1	CASAPLDKEQFF	TGCGCCAGCGCTCCTCTGGACAAGGAGCAGTTCTTC
once	TRBD2	TRBV29-1	TRBJ2-1	CSVELRGGGVYNEQFF	TGCAGCGTTGAACTCCGGGGCGGGGGGGTTTACAATGAGCAGTTCTTC
few	TRBD1	TRBV30	TRBJ1-6	CAWQHAGTGRSPLHF	TGTGCCTGGCAACACGCGGGGACAGGGCGTTCACCCCTCCACTTT
-	-	TRBV6-5	TRBJ1-4	CATGSGTNEKLFF	TGTGCCACCGGTTCGGGGACTAATGAAAAACTGTTTTTT
-	-	TRBV27	TRBJ2-7	CASRPKGLGVYEQYF	TGTGCCAGCAGACCAAAGGGACTGGGCGTCTACGAGCAGTACTTC
-	TRBD1	TRBV27	TRBJ2-7	CASRLRQGVPYEQYF	TGTGCCAGCAGGCTTCGACAGGGGGTTCCCTACGAGCAGTACTTC
-	-	TRBV28	TRBJ2-1	CASSLRSSTYNEQFF	TGTGCCAGCAGTTTACGCTCTAGTACCTACAATGAGCAGTTCTTC
-	TRBD1	TRBV19	TRBJ1-5	CASGQGVDQPQHF	TGTGCCAGTGGACAGGGTGTGGATCAGCCCCAGCATTTT
once	-	TRBV5-1	TRBJ2-3	CASSLEGLKGADTQYF	TGCGCCAGCAGCTTGGAGGGACTGAAAGGGGCGGATACGCAGTATTTT
-	TRBD1	TRBV7-2	TRBJ1-2	CASSPGQGIGNYGYTF	TGTGCCAGCAGCCCGGGACAGGGGATAGGAAACTATGGCTACACCTTC
-	-	TRBV29-1	TRBJ1-2	CSVEDRTINYGYTF	TGCAGCGTTGAAGATCGGACTATTAACTATGGCTACACCTTC
-	-	TRBV15	TRBJ2-3	CATSGARMGTDTQYF	TGTGCCACCAGCGGGGCACGGATGGGCACAGATACGCAGTATTTT
-	TRBD2	TRBV6-1	TRBJ2-7	CASSGTSGGRSSPYEQYF	TGTGCCAGCAGTGGGACTAGCGGGGGCCGATCTTCCCCCTACGAGCAGTACTTC
-	-	TRBV4-2	TRBJ2-3	CASSQGGLAESSTDTQYF	TGTGCCAGCAGCCAAGGGGGGCTAGCGGAGTCTAGCACAGATACGCAGTATTTT
-	-	TRBV19	TRBJ1-1	CASSIVEDEAFF	TGTGCCAGTAGTATAGTCGAGGATGAAGCTTTCTTT
few	-	TRBV6-1	TRBJ1-1	CASRKAENTEAFF	TGTGCCAGCCGGAAGGCGGAGAACACTGAAGCTTTCTTT
-	TRBD1	TRBV5-1	TRBJ2-6	CASSLAGGQGLSGANVLTF	TGCGCCAGCAGCTTGGCCGGTGGACAGGGGTTGAGTGGGGCCAACGTCCTGACTTTC
once	-	TRBV6-5	TRBJ1-2	CASSTAVGGYTF	TGTGCCAGCAGTACAGCAGTGGGTGGCTACACCTTC
-	TRBD2	TRBV5-1	TRBJ2-5	CASRPSGGDQETQYF	TGCGCCAGCAGGCCTAGCGGGGGGGACCAAGAGACCCAGTACTTC
-	-	TRBV28	TRBJ1-2	CASSGAGGKANYGYTF	TGTGCCAGCAGTGGGGCCGGGGGGAAGGCTAACTATGGCTACACCTTC
-	TRBD1	TRBV30	TRBJ1-5	CAWRTGGNQPQHF	TGTGCCTGGAGGACAGGGGGTAATCAGCCCCAGCATTTT
-	-	TRBV4-3	TRBJ1-5	CASSQDFGQGRQPQHF	TGCGCCAGCAGCCAAGATTTCGGACAAGGTCGTCAGCCCCAGCATTTT
-	TRBD1	TRBV6-5	TRBJ1-1	CASSFHTGDTEAFF	TGTGCCAGCAGTTTTCATACAGGGGACACTGAAGCTTTCTTT
-	TRBD1	TRBV5-4	TRBJ2-7	CASSLAPGTVSYEQYF	TGTGCCAGCAGCTTGGCCCCCGGGACAGTCTCCTACGAGCAGTACTTC
-	TRBD1	TRBV25-1	TRBJ2-3	CASSEFRGGGSTDTQYF	TGTGCCAGCAGTGAGTTCAGAGGGGGCGGGAGCACAGATACGCAGTATTTT
-	TRBD1	TRBV5-6	TRBJ1-6	CASSWGQGSFSPLHF	TGTGCCAGCAGCTGGGGACAGGGGAGTTTTTCACCCCTCCACTTT
-	-	TRBV2	TRBJ1-2	CASRVAPNYGYTF	TGTGCCAGCAGAGTGGCACCTAACTATGGCTACACCTTC
-	TRBD2	TRBV6-1	TRBJ2-1	CASSEGPSGGYNEQFF	TGTGCCAGCAGTGAAGGGCCTAGCGGGGGATACAATGAGCAGTTCTTC
-	TRBD2	TRBV2	TRBJ2-7	CASRPTSGGYEQYF	TGTGCCAGTCGCCCTACTAGCGGGGGGTACGAGCAGTACTTC
-	-	TRBV2	TRBJ1-1	CASSERQTAEGEAFF	TGTGCCAGCAGTGAAAGGCAGACTGCCGAAGGTGAAGCTTTCTTT
-	-	TRBV7-2	TRBJ2-1	CASSPAGTSYNEQFF	TGTGCCAGCAGCCCAGCCGGGACTTCATACAATGAGCAGTTCTTC